Shown below are 3 T cell receptor beta chains from a single sample sequenced in a study of shared clonotypes between healthy human individuals. TCRdb keeps only in-frame clones here, not all; method: immunoSEQ multiplex PCR. Seen here are 2 million to 2.5 million clones, over 85% observed once, and the top ten hold around 0.13%. The sequencing sample was made of naive CD4+ T cells sorted from blood. Stated subset: CD45RA+ positively selected. These receptors originate from a man aged 18 to 29 in good health.

This chain uses TRBV5-4 with TRBJ2-3; 7 bases line up with TRBD1. Trimming cost V 3 bases and J 6 bases; bases outside gene matches: 19. Germline CDR1 and CDR2: SGHNT and YYREEE (reference sequence). CDR3 size: 18 residues. The CDR3 here is CASSSGQAVTLIKDTQYF. The CDR3 DNA sequence: TGTGCCAGCAGCTCAGGACAGGCGGTCACTCTAATAAAGGATACGCAGTATTTT. Full variable domain (missing parts from reference TRBV5-4 and TRBJ2-3): ETGVTQSPTHLIKTRGQQVTLRCSSQSGHNTVSWYQQALGQGPQFIFQYYREEENGRGNFPPRFSGLQFPNYSSELNVNALELDDSALYLCASSSGQAVTLIKDTQYFGPGTRLTVL.

As concerns this clone: A junction end diverges from the germline sequence, so it may reflect a read error. This chain uses TRBV19 with TRBJ2-7; D unclear. CDR3 length equals 11 residues. The germline V gene has CDR1 LNHDA and CDR2 SQIVND (reference sequence). The CDR3 reads CASSSLGLFSF. The DNA for the CDR3 is TGTGCCAGTAGTTCCCTAGGCCTTTTTTCCTTC.

V gene TRBV7-2 combines with J gene TRBJ2-7; a possible D gene is TRBD2 (5 bases). This CDR3 is built from 14 residues. The germline CDR1 and CDR2 sequences are SGHTA and FQGNSA. Trimming stripped 5 bases from V and 6 bases from J, with 17 bases between. For the CDR3, the DNA is TGTGCCAGCAGCCGAGGGCGGCGGGCGGGCGAGCAGTACTTC. Translated, it gives CASSRGRRAGEQYF.